This T cell receptor beta chain was identified in a study of shared clonotypes between healthy human individuals. In this sample, this clone turned up a few times. This specimen includes other DNA sequences encoding the same CDR3. The assay was immunoSEQ multiplex PCR, and TCRdb's table has in-frame clones only and misses some. The profile covers over 950,000 clones, with approximately 80% appearing a single time and roughly 0.83% taken by the ten largest. CDR3 size: 14 residues. CDR1 SGHRS and CDR2 YFSETQ come from the germline V gene. The V and J ends lost 0 bases and 6 bases respectively, with 10 bases between them.

The sample was memory CD4+ T cells from PBMCs. Subset specified: CD45RA-negative fraction. This TCR was recovered from a man younger than 35 in good health. Some clones in this sample may be carry-over from other donors' samples. The V and J genes are TRBV5-1 and TRBJ1-5; maybe TRBD1 (6 bases). The CDR3 reads CASSLVGGSQPQHF. DNA for the CDR3: TGCGCCAGCAGCTTGGTAGGGGGAAGTCAGCCCCAGCATTTT.